This TCR beta chain comes out of a study of T cell repertoires in cytomegalovirus infection. Study in general: Public TCR beta signatures were indicative of both CMV infection and a matching HLA type. The study's findings and limits: Ex vivo, HLA-C-restricted CMV-specific TCR beta clonotypes prevailed over the rest of the response. Individuals carrying CMV plus the relevant HLA were identified by cumulative frequency of public TCR beta families.

Germline V gene lookup returns CDR1 MDHEN and CDR2 SYDVKM. This CDR3 has 12 residues. V was clipped by 3 bases and J by 6 bases, with 7 bases between them. TCRdb redid the calling of the reads with MiXCR, one entry per CDR3 protein. The sample contains around 310,000 distinct CDR3 sequences, roughly 16% of which appear only once. The sample holds many counts of this clonotype. As yet, its antigen is unknown. The chain is built from TRBV28 and TRBJ2-3; no reliable D call. The specimen was PBMCs. This TCR was sampled from a human donor in good health (CMV status not recorded). Some clones in this sample may be carry-over from other donors' samples. The DNA of the CDR3 is TGTGCCAGCAGTTTTTTTCCGGATACGCAGTATTTT. It specifies CASSFFPDTQYF. Full variable domain (missing parts from reference TRBV28 and TRBJ2-3): DVKVTQSSRYLVKRTGEKVFLECVQDMDHENMFWYRQDPGLGLRLIYFSYDVKMKEKGDIPEGYSVSREKKERFSLILESASTNQTSMYLCASSFFPDTQYFGPGTRLTVL.